This T cell receptor beta chain was sequenced in a study of T cell responses to AZD1222 COVID-19 vaccine. CDR1 SEHNR and CDR2 FQNEAQ come from the germline V gene (reference sequence). The germline V and J ends were trimmed by 2 bases and 3 bases, with 13 bases remaining between them. CDR3 length equals 15 residues. For this clone: Its antigen is unidentified.

TCRdb keeps only in-frame clones here, not all; method: immunoSEQ multiplex PCR. The sample carries 100,000 to 150,000 clones, roughly 90% recorded once. The study's findings and limits: Seropositive at baseline were only 5 or 6 AZD1222 recipients. Every sample of the repertoires postdated the peak T cell response. Close to half of spike-specific TCRs reportedly recognize unmutated variant regions. Mostly white British, mostly female donors; authors suggested clonal diversity may be underestimated.

The chain carries TRBV7-9 and TRBJ1-1; maybe TRBD1 (6 bases). This material consisted of peripheral blood, taken on day 0 of AZD1222 vaccination. The sequence came from an adult in good health. The CDR3 coding sequence is TGTGCCAGCAGCTTACTCGGGGGGGCTGACACTGAAGCTTTCTTT. It yields the protein CASSLLGGADTEAFF. Combining the CDR3 with reference TRBV7-9 and TRBJ1-1 gives the whole variable domain DTGVSQNPRHKITKRGQNVTFRCDPISEHNRLYWYRQTLGQGPEFLTYFQNEAQLEKSRLLSDRFSAERPKGSFSTLEIQRTEQGDSAMYLCASSLLGGADTEAFFGQGTRLTVV.